The sequence of this TCR beta chain was determined in a study of blood T cells in healthy people across ages. Study-level results: Age showed a roughly linear inverse relationship with TCR beta diversity per million T cells. Versus aged donors, long-lived donors had higher diversity and more naive CD4+ cells.

Combining a sample-barcoded 5' primer with a J-beta primer mix, a second PCR ran for roughly 6 to 11 cycles. TCRdb re-analysed the 5' RACE reads in MiXCR, keeping a single row per CDR3 protein. This table has about a million distinct CDR3 sequences, roughly two fifths appearing once. This clonotype was seen only a few times. Antigen specificity is unknown. Sequenced sample: blood. This receptor was obtained from a man between 18 and 29 years old in good health.

The CDR3 protein is CASSQGSTNEKLFF. The CDR3 DNA follows: TGTGCCAGCAGCCAGGGATCAACTAATGAAAAACTGTTTTTT. The V and J genes are TRBV12-3 or TRBV12-4 and TRBJ1-4, with D possibly matching TRBD1 (5 bases). Trimming removed 6 bases from V and 0 bases from J, with 8 bases in between. The CDR3 consists of 14 residues.